This TCR beta chain was sequenced in a study of Ad26.COV2.S vaccination and SARS-CoV-2 variants. CDR1 SGHRS and CDR2 YFSETQ come from the germline V gene. The CDR3 is 14 residues long. Trimming stripped 4 bases from V and 0 bases from J, with 7 bases between. Generated by immunoSEQ multiplex PCR, the TCRdb table keeps only in-frame clones and is missing some. The profile covers fewer than 500,000 clones, with around 90% appearing a single time and around 4.2% taken by the ten largest. Treatment described: approximately 18 received Ad26.COV2.S at low or high dose, single or two shots; 5 received placebo; per-sample allocation not given. Day 63 after the first vaccine or placebo injection was the time point for sampling. As its vector, the vaccine had Ad26, which expressed Wuhan-strain SARS-CoV-2 spike.

The sequence was collected from a person aged 18-65 years who received the Ad26.COV2.S COVID-19 vaccine or a placebo. This material consisted of peripheral blood, taken in a trial of Ad26.COV2.S vaccine versus placebo. The chain carries TRBV5-1 and TRBJ1-4; D is uncertain. CDR3 nucleotides: TGCGCCAGCAGCCAGCAACCAACTAATGAAAAACTGTTTTTT. Its translation is CASSQQPTNEKLFF.